Listed here is a single TCR beta chain. Its specificity is unknown. With 4 bases removed from V and 5 bases from J, the gap between germline ends came to 6 bases. Germline V gene sequence: CDR1 LNHDA, CDR2 SQIVND (reference sequence). This CDR3 is built from 12 residues. Splitting of each subset's genomic DNA was done evenly across several immunoSEQ plates. The protocol was immunoSEQ multiplex PCR, while the TCRdb copy is restricted to in-frame clones and leaves out a portion. Seen here are over 2 million clones, 92% observed once, and the top ten hold 0.37%. This entry belongs to a study of shared clonotypes between healthy human individuals. Study-level findings and limits: Naive CD4 clonotypes were shared across a few donors at about 5%. Naive subsets generally exceeded memory subsets in estimated richness.

This TCR came from a man between 18 and 35 years old in good health. Some clones in this sample may be carry-over from other donors' samples. The genes are TRBV19 and TRBJ1-5; D is unclear. The sample was naive CD4+ T cells from PBMCs. Subset denoted: CD45RA+ positively selected. CDR3 residues: CASSSWDQPQHF. The CDR3 coding sequence is TGTGCCAGTAGTAGTTGGGATCAGCCCCAGCATTTT.